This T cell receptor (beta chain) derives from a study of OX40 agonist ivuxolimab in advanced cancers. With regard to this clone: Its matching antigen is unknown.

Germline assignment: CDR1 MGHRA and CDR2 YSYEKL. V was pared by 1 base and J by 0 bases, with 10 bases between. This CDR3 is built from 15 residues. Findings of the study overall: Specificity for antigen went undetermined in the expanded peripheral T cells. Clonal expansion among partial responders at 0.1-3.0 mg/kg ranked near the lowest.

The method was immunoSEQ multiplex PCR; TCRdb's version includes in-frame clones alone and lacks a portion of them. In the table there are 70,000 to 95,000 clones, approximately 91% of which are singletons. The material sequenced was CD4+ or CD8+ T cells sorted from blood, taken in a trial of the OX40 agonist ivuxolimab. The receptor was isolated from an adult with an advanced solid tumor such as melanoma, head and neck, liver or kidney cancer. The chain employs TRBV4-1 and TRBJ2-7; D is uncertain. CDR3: CASSQGRESSYEQYF. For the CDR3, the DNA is TGCGCCAGCAGCCAAGGTCGCGAAAGCTCCTACGAGCAGTACTTC.